Each of the 22 T cell receptor beta chains below was sequenced from the same sample in a study of T cells in Graves' hyperthyroidism and ophthalmopathy. RNA transcripts were the template for amplifying TCR beta CDR3 regions. The TCR CDR3 first-round RT-PCR relied on the HTBI primer set. TCRdb re-called the multiplex PCR reads with MiXCR, one entry per CDR3 protein. The sample shows about 400,000 distinct CDR3 sequences, about 15% of them seen only once. The sample consisted of blood. These receptors were obtained from a woman in her late teens or twenties with Graves' hyperthyroidism.

V gene TRBV20-1 combines with J gene TRBJ2-6, with 7 bases lining up with TRBD2. Germline values: CDR1 DFQATT, CDR2 SNEGSKA (reference sequence). The CDR3 consists of 15 residues. J gave up 0 bases and V 6 bases, and 5 bases lay outside the gene matches. DNA of the CDR3: TGCAGTGCCAGCGGGGCCTACTCTGGGGCCAACGTCCTGACTTTC. Amino acid sequence: CSASGAYSGANVLTF.

There are a few counts of this clonotype. The chain joins TRBV9 to TRBJ2-3; TRBD2 agrees at 7 bases. Germline CDR1 reads SGDLS; CDR2 reads YYNGEE. The CDR3 spans 14 residues. V trimming: 4 bases; J trimming: 3 bases; junction bases outside the gene matches: 5. The CDR3 spells CASSPSGETDTQYF. The DNA for the CDR3 is TGTGCCAGCAGCCCTAGCGGCGAAACAGATACGCAGTATTTT.

The genes are TRBV5-5 and TRBJ1-2, with a possible D match to TRBD1 (5 bases). The V gene lost 0 bases and the J gene lost 8 bases, with 14 bases spanning the gap. This CDR3 is 14 amino acids long. CDR1 is SGHKS and CDR2 is YYEKEE in the germline V gene (reference sequence). CDR3 region: CASSLGRGVWGYTF. The DNA of the CDR3 is TGTGCCAGCAGCTTGGGTCGGGGGGTATGGGGCTACACCTTC. Full variable domain (missing parts from reference TRBV5-5 and TRBJ1-2): DAGVTQSPTHLIKTRGQQVTLRCSPISGHKSVSWYQQVLGQGPQFIFQYYEKEERGRGNFPDRFSARQFPNYSSELNVNALLLGDSALYLCASSLGRGVWGYTFGSGTRLTVV.

Ten or more counts support this clonotype. The rearrangement links TRBV5-1 to TRBJ2-3; TRBD2 matches at 9 bases. CDR3 length equals 17 residues. Germline V gene data show CDR1 as SGHRS and CDR2 as YFSETQ. After removal of 4 bases from V and 6 bases from J, the junction contained 15 bases not matched to a gene. In DNA, the CDR3 is TGCGCCAGCAGCCCCGGAGGTCTAGCGGGGCCGGGGGATACGCAGTATTTT. Translation gives CASSPGGLAGPGDTQYF.

The chain carries TRBV4-2 and TRBJ1-5; a possible D gene is TRBD1 (5 bases). There are 15 residues in the CDR3. V was shortened by 0 bases and J by 5 bases, with 11 bases between the two germline ends. The germline V gene has CDR1 LGHNA and CDR2 YNFKEQ. CDR3 sequence reads: CASSQDFEGHQPQHF. DNA of the CDR3: TGTGCCAGCAGCCAAGATTTTGAGGGGCATCAGCCCCAGCATTTT.

This clonotype was seen ten or more times. The chain couples TRBV20-1 to TRBJ1-2; the match to TRBD1 covers 10 bases. The V and J ends lost 3 bases and 4 bases, in that order; junction bases with no gene match: 8. Germline loops: CDR1 DFQATT, CDR2 SNEGSKA (reference sequence). The CDR3 totals 15 residues. The CDR3 DNA follows: TGCAGTGCTAGCTCCCGACAGGGGGCTAGCTATGGCTACACCTTC. This codes for CSASSRQGASYGYTF.

The CDR3 loop reads CASMREDTEAFF. CDR3 nucleotides: TGCGCCAGCATGAGGGAGGACACTGAAGCTTTCTTT. The chain carries TRBV5-1 and TRBJ1-1; no definite D call. The germline V gene encodes CDR1 SGHRS and CDR2 YFSETQ. V gave up 6 bases and J gave up 3 bases, with 9 bases separating them. CDR3 length: 12 amino acids.

The V and J genes are TRBV3-1 and TRBJ2-1; D may be TRBD2 (6 bases). V lost 4 bases and J lost 6, with 13 bases in between. The CDR3 loop spans 14 amino acids. The V gene's germline CDR1 is LGHDT and CDR2 YNNKEL (reference sequence). The CDR3 DNA reads TGTGCCAGCAGCCGAAACGGGAGTCCCAATGAGCAGTTCTTC. It codes for CASSRNGSPNEQFF.

This clonotype was observed many times. The chain recombines TRBV5-1 with TRBJ2-7, with 9 bases lining up with TRBD1. The CDR3 runs to 13 residues. Germline CDR1 SGHRS, CDR2 YFSETQ. V shed 7 bases and J 4 bases; nucleotides not matched to a gene: 6. CDR3 nucleotide sequence: TGCGCCAGCGGGACAGGGAGTGAGTACGAGCAGTACTTC. Its translation: CASGTGSEYEQYF.

This clonotype was picked up many times. V is TRBV20-1 and J is TRBJ2-1, with 12 positions matching TRBD2. The CDR3 loop spans 15 amino acids. The V segment lost 6 bases and the J segment 9 bases; nucleotides outside the gene matches: 12. Germline V gene lookup returns CDR1 DFQATT and CDR2 SNEGSKA (reference sequence). This chain's CDR3 is CSATGLAGSRGEQFF. The CDR3 DNA reads as TGCAGTGCGACTGGACTAGCGGGATCTCGCGGTGAGCAGTTCTTC.

This clonotype was observed many times. The chain has TRBV18 and TRBJ2-2; D gene uncertain. The CDR3 consists of 15 residues. The V and J ends lost 6 bases and 6 bases respectively, with 17 bases between them. Germline lookup yields CDR1 KGHSH and CDR2 LQKENI. CDR3 residues: CASSPVGTGAGELFF. The CDR3 DNA sequence: TGTGCCAGCTCCCCAGTAGGAACTGGCGCCGGGGAGCTGTTTTTT.

As to this clonotype: An end of the junction does not agree with germline; a read error may underlie this. The rearrangement uses TRBV12-3 or TRBV12-4 and TRBJ1-3; D unclear. CDR3 length: 15 residues. This CDR3 is CASSRAPYSGNAIYF. The CDR3 DNA follows: TGTGCTAGCAGTCGTGCCCCGTACTCTGGAAACGCCATATATTTT.

The V call is TRBV6-2 or TRBV6-3, the J call TRBJ1-4; tentative D call: TRBD1 (6 bases). The V end lost 0 bases, the J end lost 0 bases, and 8 bases lay between the germline ends. The CDR3 contains 16 residues. Looked up from germline, CDR1 is MNHEY and CDR2 is SVGEGT. The CDR3 DNA reads as TGTGCCAGCAGTTACTCAGGGGGAACAACTAATGAAAAACTGTTTTTT. Translation gives CASSYSGGTTNEKLFF.

This clonotype was seen many times. V is TRBV27 and J is TRBJ2-3; 8 nucleotides align to TRBD2. This CDR3 region has 17 residues. Germline V gene lookup returns CDR1 MNHEY and CDR2 SMNVEV (reference sequence). Trimming at V came to 5 bases and at J to 0 bases, leaving 10 bases not matched to a gene. The CDR3 coding sequence is TGTGCCAGCAGTATCGACCGACTAGCGACTAGCACAGATACGCAGTATTTT. The encoded protein is CASSIDRLATSTDTQYF.

This clonotype was found many times. This sequence joins TRBV20-1 and TRBJ2-3, with TRBD1 matching 7 bases. This CDR3 has 16 residues. The ends lost 1 base at V and 3 bases at J; junction bases unmatched: 10. Germline CDR1 and CDR2: DFQATT and SNEGSKA (reference sequence). This chain's CDR3 is CSARVVGTVGTDTQYF. CDR3 in DNA: TGCAGTGCTAGAGTGGTGGGGACAGTGGGGACAGATACGCAGTATTTT.

On this clonotype itself: A much more abundant neighbour one base away suggests this may be a read error. The rearrangement joins TRBV19 to TRBJ1-5; D ambiguous. V gave up 5 bases and J gave up 2 bases, with 10 bases separating them. This CDR3 has 14 residues. Germline assignment: CDR1 LNHDA and CDR2 SQIVND (reference sequence). The DNA for the CDR3 is TGTGCCAGTAGTCACGGGAATGGCAATCAGCCCCAGCATTTT. Amino acids: CASSHGNGNQPQHF.

This clonotype was picked up many times. This rearrangement joins TRBV11-3 to TRBJ2-2; 9 bases are a match to TRBD2. CDR3 length: 15 residues. Unmatched junction bases numbered 5, after V lost 3 bases and J lost 6 bases. The germline V gene encodes CDR1 SGHNT and CDR2 YENEEA. The CDR3 region has the DNA TGTGCCAGCAGCTTGCGGGAGGGCCGGGCCGGGGAGCTGTTTTTT. This encodes CASSLREGRAGELFF.

The chain couples TRBV7-2 to TRBJ2-3, with 7 bases lining up with TRBD2. This CDR3 spans 16 amino acids. The trim removed 0 bases at V and 7 bases at J, leaving 10 bases unmatched. The germline V gene encodes CDR1 SGHTA and CDR2 FQGNSA. The CDR3 region has the DNA TGTGCCAGCAGCTTAGCAGGAGGGACTAAGGTGTATACGCAGTATTTT. This gives the protein CASSLAGGTKVYTQYF. Variable domain in full (rest from reference TRBV7-2 and TRBJ2-3): GAGVSQSPSNKVTEKGKDVELRCDPISGHTALYWYRQSLGQGLEFLIYFQGNSAPDKSGLPSDRFSAERTGGSVSTLTIQRTQQEDSAVYLCASSLAGGTKVYTQYFGPGTRLTVL.

This clonotype was seen only a few times. V gene TRBV12-5 combines with J gene TRBJ2-5; D not resolved. This CDR3 contains 14 residues. The V end lost 7 bases, the J end lost 1 base, and 13 bases lay between the germline ends. CDR1 LGHNT and CDR2 FRNRAP come from the germline V gene. CDR3 protein: CASASGSSQETQYF. The CDR3 nucleotides read TGTGCTAGTGCCTCCGGGTCTTCCCAAGAGACCCAGTACTTC. Full variable domain (missing parts from reference TRBV12-5 and TRBJ2-5): DARVTQTPRHKVTEMGQEVTMRCQPILGHNTVFWYRQTMMQGLELLAYFRNRAPLDDSGMPKDRFSAEMPDATLATLKIQPSEPRDSAVYFCASASGSSQETQYFGPGTRLLVL.

This clonotype was counted between two and nine times. V and J are TRBV29-1 and TRBJ2-3; D is unclear. This CDR3 has 13 residues. V dropped 4 bases and J dropped 2 bases, with 10 bases sitting between them. Germline V gene data show CDR1 as SQVTM and CDR2 as ANQGSEA. For the CDR3, the DNA is TGCAGCGTTGTGTACGGATACACAGATACGCAGTATTTT. Translating gives CSVVYGYTDTQYF.

Notes on this clonotype: Compared with germline, one end of the junction differs, possibly owing to a read error. The chain's CDR3 is CAIRSRDRGNTEASF. CDR3 coding DNA: TGTGCCATCAGATCCCGGGACAGGGGAAACACTGAAGCTTCCTTT. The chain links TRBV10-3 to TRBJ1-1, with 10 bases identical to TRBD1. The length of the CDR3 is 15 residues. The germline gives CDR1 ENHRY, CDR2 SYGVKD.

This clonotype was recorded many times. The V gene is TRBV12-5, the J gene TRBJ2-7; 9 bases agree with TRBD2. V gave up 4 bases and J gave up 5 bases; unmatched junction bases: 12. The CDR3 extends over 16 amino acids. Germline CDR1 reads LGHNT; CDR2 reads FRNRAP. DNA of the CDR3: TGTGCTAGTGGTTGGGGGGGAGTAGCGGGAGCAGACGAGCAGTACTTC. Its translation is CASGWGGVAGADEQYF.